This T cell receptor beta chain was sequenced during a study of blood T cell repertoires in COVID-19. The ends lost 0 bases at V and 6 bases at J; junction bases unmatched: 7. The CDR3 spans 16 residues. Germline V CDR1 and CDR2: LGHNA, YSLEER. Profiled with immunoSEQ multiplex PCR; TCRdb holds only in-frame clones, not every one. The repertoire includes 150,000 to 200,000 clones, roughly 90% of them detected once, and 3% to 4% sits in the top ten. The clonotype was recovered from a woman in her 70s with acute or convalescent COVID-19. Sequenced material: peripheral blood. The chain joins TRBV4-3 to TRBJ2-1; 8 positions agree with TRBD2. CDR3: CASSQDWAGGLNEQFF. For the CDR3, the DNA is TGCGCCAGCAGCCAAGATTGGGCGGGAGGTCTCAATGAGCAGTTCTTC.